A selection of T cell receptor beta chains follows, all from one sample in a study of neoadjuvant anti-PD-1 for oral cavity cancer. Data came from immunoSEQ multiplex PCR; TCRdb stores just in-frame clones and leaves some out. The sample lists roughly 15,000 clones, approximately 74% occurring once. The specimen was PBMCs, collected after nivolumab (anti-PD-1) treatment. The receptors derive from a person aged 40 to 85 with oral cavity squamous cell carcinoma. Both conserved end residues are part of each CDR3. A D gene is named only where the DNA matches it firmly. Clone sizes are given selectively: once, few, many, or a class where the clone is expanded.

>TRBV27|TRBJ1-1|NA|NA
TGTGCCAGCAGTTCACTTCCCGGGACGAACACTGAAGCTTTCTTT
CASSSLPGTNTEAFF
>TRBV19|TRBJ2-3|NA|NA
TGTGCCACTCTACGGACTGGGACTAGCACAGATACGCAGTATTTT
CATLRTGTSTDTQYF
>TRBV4-1|TRBJ2-3|NA|NA
TGCGCCAGCAGCCAAGTATCAAGCGGACTCAGCACAGATACGCAGTATTTT
CASSQVSSGLSTDTQYF
>TRBV19|TRBJ1-4|NA|TRBD1
TGTGCCAGTAGGTCGTCAACAGGGGGGGGAGAAAAACTGTTTTTT
CASRSSTGGGEKLFF
>TRBV5-1|TRBJ2-7|NA|NA
TGCGCCAGCAGCTCAACCAGACTAGGAGGCGAGCAGTACTTC
CASSSTRLGGEQYF
>TRBV7-2|TRBJ2-5|NA|TRBD2
TGTGCCAGCAGCTCGGGACTAGTCGGGACCCAGTACTTC
CASSSGLVGTQYF
>TRBV5-1|TRBJ2-2|NA|TRBD1
TGCGCCAGCAGCCACGACAGGGAAACCGGGGAGCTGTTTTTT
CASSHDRETGELFF
>TRBV30|TRBJ1-2|NA|TRBD1
TGTGCCTGGAGGAAGGGGGACAGGGTGAAGGGCTACACCTTC
CAWRKGDRVKGYTF
>TRBV6-5|TRBJ2-7|NA|NA
TGTGCCAGCAGTCCGGACTCGCTCTCCCGATACGAGCAGTACTTC
CASSPDSLSRYEQYF
>TRBV5-6|TRBJ2-7|NA|NA
TGTGCCAGCAGCTGGGCTGAGGGCGGGACCTCCTACGAGCAGTACTTC
CASSWAEGGTSYEQYF
>TRBV19|TRBJ1-2|NA|NA
TGTGCCAGTAGTATCACCAGGGGCCGCGGCTACACCTTC
CASSITRGRGYTF
>TRBV10-1|TRBJ2-3|few|NA
TGCGCCAGCAGTGATGGCGTGACTAGCACAGATACGCAGTATTTT
CASSDGVTSTDTQYF
>TRBV10-3|TRBJ2-1|few|NA
TGTGCCACCTCGCCCGGGACTTCTTCCTACAATGAGCAGTTCTTC
CATSPGTSSYNEQFF
>TRBV6-1|TRBJ2-2|NA|NA
TGTGCCAGCAGTCCGGCCCTTACTAGGACCGGGGAGCTGTTTTTT
CASSPALTRTGELFF
>TRBV7-9|TRBJ2-7|NA|TRBD1
TGTGCCAGCAGCTCAGGGGGCCTGCACGAGCAGTACTTC
CASSSGGLHEQYF
>TRBV19|TRBJ1-5|NA|NA
TGTGCCAGTAGTATTGTTGCGGGGTGGGGTCAGCCCCAGCATTTT
CASSIVAGWGQPQHF
>TRBV19|TRBJ2-1|NA|NA
TGTGCCAGTAGTCCGGGGGGCTACGGTGAGCAGTTCTTC
CASSPGGYGEQFF
>TRBV30|TRBJ1-4|NA|TRBD1
TGTGCCTTATCCCGACAGGGCAGCGAAAAACTGTTTTTT
CALSRQGSEKLFF
>TRBV2|TRBJ2-1|NA|NA
TGTGCCAGCAGAGGAGGGGGCAGCGTCACGGGTGAGCAGTTCTTC
CASRGGGSVTGEQFF
>TRBV6-5|TRBJ1-5|once|NA
TGTGCCAGCAGAGAGGGGGGCAATCAGCCCCAGCATTTT
CASREGGNQPQHF
>TRBV19|TRBJ2-3|NA|NA
TGTGCCAGTAGTATCAGGGACCTACACGCAGATACGCAGTATTTT
CASSIRDLHADTQYF
>TRBV10-3|TRBJ1-2|NA|TRBD1
TGTGCCATCAGCCGAGGGACAGAGGTCTATGGCTACACCTTC
CAISRGTEVYGYTF
>TRBV11-3|TRBJ1-1|few|TRBD1
TGTGCCAGCAGCCAAGGGACAGCCAACACTGAAGCTTTCTTT
CASSQGTANTEAFF
>TRBV11-2|TRBJ2-7|once|NA
TGTGCCAGCAGCTTATACCAGGGGAATGCCGAGCAGTACTTC
CASSLYQGNAEQYF
>TRBV29-1|TRBJ2-1|NA|NA
TGCAGCGTTGACACGGGATACAATGAGCAGTTCTTC
CSVDTGYNEQFF
>TRBV29-1|TRBJ2-5|NA|TRBD2
TGCAGCGTGGCGGGACTAGCGGGAGGATCGGCCGAGACCCAGTACTTC
CSVAGLAGGSAETQYF
>TRBV7-8|TRBJ2-2|NA|TRBD2
TGTGCCAGCAGCCTCCGGACTAGGTTGAACACCGGGGAGCTGTTTTTT
CASSLRTRLNTGELFF
>TRBV7-9|TRBJ2-3|NA|TRBD2
TGTGCCAGCAGCTTATTGGCGGGAGTGATTGCAGATACGCAGTATTTT
CASSLLAGVIADTQYF
>TRBV10-3|TRBJ1-1|few|NA
TGTGCCATCAGTGAGTCGTCTCTTGAAGCTTTCTTT
CAISESSLEAFF
>TRBV5-1|TRBJ1-1|NA|NA
TGCGCCAGCAGCTGGGCGGACAGAAACACTGAAGCTTTCTTT
CASSWADRNTEAFF
>TRBV11-2|TRBJ1-2|few|NA
TGTGCCAGCAGCGTCCAGGGTTATGGCTACACCTTC
CASSVQGYGYTF
>TRBV5-6|TRBJ2-2|NA|NA
TGTGCCAGCTCTAAAGGGCTGAACACCGGGGAGCTGTTTTTT
CASSKGLNTGELFF
>TRBV30|TRBJ1-5|NA|NA
TGTGCCTGGAGTGTAAGCTTGGACCCCTCGAGCAATCAGCCCCAGCATTTT
CAWSVSLDPSSNQPQHF
>TRBV15|TRBJ1-5|NA|NA
TGTGCCACCAGCAGAGCAGGGCCCCAGCATTTT
CATSRAGPQHF
>TRBV2|TRBJ2-7|once|NA
TGTGCCAGCAGTGAAGCGCGAGGCTTCCTCCCTTACGAGCAGTACTTC
CASSEARGFLPYEQYF
>TRBV19|TRBJ1-2|NA|TRBD1
TGTGCCAGTCGGACAGGGAGTTTCTCTGGCTACACCTTC
CASRTGSFSGYTF
>TRBV2|TRBJ1-5|NA|NA
TGTGCCAGCAGAGGGGACTCCCATCAGCCCCAGCATTTT
CASRGDSHQPQHF
>TRBV6-6|TRBJ2-1|NA|NA
TGTGCCAGCAGTTACCAAAGCAATGAGCAGTTCTTC
CASSYQSNEQFF
>TRBV7-2|TRBJ2-1|NA|TRBD1
TGTGCCAGCAGCTTAAACACAGGGGTTCCATACAATGAGCAGTTCTTC
CASSLNTGVPYNEQFF
>TRBV4-1|TRBJ2-7|NA|TRBD1
TGCGCCAGCAGCCAAGTAGGGACAGTATCCTACGAGCAGTACTTC
CASSQVGTVSYEQYF
>TRBV9|TRBJ1-5|few|TRBD1
TGTGCCAGCAGCCCGGGGACAGGGTTTCAGCCCCAGCATTTT
CASSPGTGFQPQHF
>TRBV5-6|TRBJ1-4|NA|NA
TGTGCCAGCAGCCCGGGTGGGCGCTATGAAAAACTGTTTTTT
CASSPGGRYEKLFF